The rows below give T cell receptor beta chains drawn from one sample of a study of T cells in Graves' hyperthyroidism and ophthalmopathy. TCRdb reprocessed the multiplex PCR reads via MiXCR and lists one record per CDR3 protein. The sample lists some 460,000 distinct CDR3 sequences; 15% to 19% were seen once. The sequenced sample was blood. These receptors came from a young woman with Graves' hyperthyroidism. The CDR3 runs from the conserved cysteine through the conserved F or W. The D gene is left open where the match is weak. The size field is filled for only some rows; it gives once, few, many or a size class.

V gene	clone size	J gene	D gene	CDR3 protein	CDR3 DNA
TRBV27	many	TRBJ2-7	.	CASSFGRGPGQYF	TGTGCCAGCAGTTTTGGGAGGGGGCCCGGGCAGTACTTC
TRBV6-9	few	TRBJ2-5	TRBD1	CASSYTDRPYSGGQYF	TGTGCCAGCAGTTATACGGACAGGCCCTACTCTGGAGGCCAGTACTTC
TRBV28	many	TRBJ1-1	.	CASSRLDGSNTEAFF	TGTGCCAGCAGCCGCCTGGACGGAAGCAACACTGAAGCTTTCTTT
TRBV6-1	.	TRBJ1-4	.	CASRPTGGRTNEKLFF	TGTGCCAGCAGGCCGACAGGAGGTCGAACTAATGAAAAACTGTTTTTT
TRBV28	few	TRBJ1-1	.	CASSYKFGQPNTEAFF	TGTGCCAGCAGTTACAAGTTTGGGCAGCCCAACACTGAAGCTTTCTTT
TRBV7-3	many	TRBJ2-1	.	CASSLSLMGPNEQFF	TGTGCCAGCAGCTTGAGTTTAATGGGTCCCAATGAGCAGTTCTTC
TRBV19	many	TRBJ2-1	TRBD1	CASSQGQFYNEQFF	TGTGCCAGTAGTCAGGGACAGTTTTACAATGAGCAGTTCTTC
TRBV20-1	many	TRBJ2-5	.	CSARGPRDSETQYF	TGCAGTGCTAGGGGGCCCCGCGATTCCGAGACCCAGTACTTC
TRBV18	.	TRBJ2-7	TRBD1	CANSLNRGSYEQYF	TGTGCCAACTCACTCAACAGGGGATCCTACGAGCAGTACTTC
TRBV2	many	TRBJ2-3	TRBD2	CASSRQERGVTDTQYF	TGTGCCAGCAGCCGCCAGGAGCGGGGGGTCACAGATACGCAGTATTTT
TRBV12-5	few	TRBJ2-2	.	CASGLVREPYTGELFF	TGTGCTAGTGGTTTGGTACGGGAGCCTTATACCGGGGAGCTGTTTTTT
TRBV7-8	few	TRBJ2-2	.	CASKEWAGNTGELFF	TGTGCCAGCAAAGAGTGGGCTGGGAACACCGGGGAGCTGTTTTTT
TRBV10-3	.	TRBJ1-1	.	CAISEPRTEGRTFF	TGTGCCATCAGTGAGCCCAGGACAGAAGGTCGAACTTTCTTT
TRBV28	.	TRBJ2-7	TRBD1	CASSAHTGGAPYEQYF	TGTGCCAGCAGTGCCCACACAGGGGGCGCCCCCTACGAGCAGTACTTC
TRBV2	many	TRBJ2-5	.	CASSELGAGQQETQYF	TGTGCCAGCAGTGAACTCGGGGCAGGGCAACAAGAGACCCAGTACTTC
TRBV27	many	TRBJ1-4	TRBD1	CASSSYRGRLGEKLFF	TGTGCCAGCAGTTCGTACAGGGGGCGCCTAGGTGAAAAACTGTTTTTT
TRBV29-1	many	TRBJ1-5	.	CSVGGTADSNQPQHF	TGCAGCGTTGGAGGGACGGCCGATAGCAATCAGCCCCAGCATTTT
TRBV7-9	many	TRBJ2-7	.	CASTFWESGGDYEQYF	TGTGCCAGCACCTTCTGGGAAAGCGGAGGGGACTACGAGCAGTACTTC
TRBV28	.	TRBJ2-7	.	CASSFGGTAPYEQYF	TGTGCCAGCAGTTTCGGCGGGACAGCCCCTTACGAGCAGTACTTC
TRBV20-1	many	TRBJ2-7	TRBD2	CSAREREYEQYF	TGCAGTGCTAGAGAGCGGGAGTACGAGCAGTACTTC
TRBV7-6	many	TRBJ1-5	.	CASSLGPVGQSSNQPQHF	TGTGCCAGCAGCTTAGGACCCGTAGGACAAAGTAGCAATCAGCCCCAGCATTTT
TRBV10-2	.	TRBJ1-6	.	CASSEVGGSYNSPLHF	TGCGCCAGCAGTGAGGTGGGGGGTTCTTATAATTCACCCCTCCACTTT
TRBV29-1	many	TRBJ2-2	.	CSVEDPGTRRGTGELFF	TGCAGCGTTGAAGATCCAGGAACTCGAAGAGGAACCGGGGAGCTGTTTTTT
TRBV5-1	many	TRBJ1-2	.	CASSPSVGGYTF	TGCGCCAGCAGCCCGTCCGTGGGCGGCTACACCTTC
TRBV5-1	many	TRBJ1-5	.	CASSPEGANNQPQHF	TGCGCCAGCAGCCCCGAAGGGGCAAACAATCAGCCCCAGCATTTT
TRBV7-2	many	TRBJ2-3	TRBD1	CASSSDRGVTDTQYF	TGTGCCAGCAGCTCCGACAGGGGGGTCACAGATACGCAGTATTTT
TRBV5-4	many	TRBJ2-5	.	CASSFNLGAQETQYF	TGTGCCAGCAGCTTCAACTTGGGGGCTCAAGAGACCCAGTACTTC
TRBV12-3/TRBV12-4	.	TRBJ1-4	.	CASSADTEEKLFF	TGTGCCAGCAGCGCCGACACAGAGGAAAAACTGTTTTTT
TRBV20-1	many	TRBJ1-5	TRBD1	CSASRDREDQPQHF	TGCAGTGCTTCCCGGGACAGGGAGGATCAGCCCCAGCATTTT
TRBV3-1	many	TRBJ2-3	TRBD2	CASSQAPTSRNTQYF	TGTGCCAGCAGCCAAGCCCCGACTAGCCGAAATACGCAGTATTTT
TRBV7-9	many	TRBJ1-1	TRBD1	CASSFGTGETEAFF	TGTGCCAGCAGCTTTGGGACAGGGGAGACTGAAGCTTTCTTT
TRBV20-1	few	TRBJ2-7	TRBD2	CSAWERDPYKQYF	TGCAGTGCCTGGGAGCGGGACCCCTACAAGCAGTACTTC
TRBV7-9	once	TRBJ1-2	.	CASSVTGKFYGYTF	TGTGCCAGCAGCGTCACAGGAAAATTCTATGGCTACACCTTC
TRBV20-1	.	TRBJ1-4	TRBD1	CSARAGDRVEKLFF	TGCAGTGCTAGAGCCGGGGACAGGGTTGAAAAACTGTTTTTT
TRBV28	many	TRBJ2-7	TRBD1	CASSWTGAIHEQYF	TGTGCCAGCAGTTGGACAGGGGCCATCCACGAGCAGTACTTC
TRBV29-1	many	TRBJ2-7	TRBD2	CSVGRGVGPEQYF	TGCAGCGTTGGTCGGGGGGTAGGTCCCGAGCAGTACTTC
TRBV3-1	many	TRBJ2-5	TRBD2	CASSQGGGSGGAMEETQYF	TGTGCCAGCAGCCAAGGAGGTGGGAGCGGGGGGGCAATGGAAGAGACCCAGTACTTC
TRBV19	few	TRBJ1-5	TRBD1	CASSKSGQDRIWVNQPQHF	TGTGCCAGTAGTAAATCGGGACAGGATCGGATATGGGTCAATCAGCCCCAGCATTTT
TRBV5-1	many	TRBJ2-7	TRBD2	CASSFREAYEQYF	TGCGCCAGCAGCTTCCGGGAGGCATACGAGCAGTACTTC
TRBV20-1	many	TRBJ2-3	TRBD2	CSANKAGVIDTQYF	TGCAGTGCGAACAAAGCGGGGGTTATAGATACGCAGTATTTT
TRBV29-1	many	TRBJ2-7	TRBD2	CSVGLAGYEGYEQYF	TGCAGCGTGGGACTAGCGGGATACGAGGGATACGAGCAGTACTTC
TRBV24-1	.	TRBJ2-7	.	CATMDGRGEQHF	TGTGCCACTATGGACGGGCGCGGCGAGCAGCACTTC
TRBV7-8	many	TRBJ2-3	.	CASSSTFSTDTQYF	TGTGCCAGCAGCTCCACCTTTAGCACAGATACGCAGTATTTT
TRBV6-4	many	TRBJ2-2	.	CASSESHESGELFF	TGTGCCAGCAGTGAATCCCACGAGAGCGGGGAGCTGTTTTTT